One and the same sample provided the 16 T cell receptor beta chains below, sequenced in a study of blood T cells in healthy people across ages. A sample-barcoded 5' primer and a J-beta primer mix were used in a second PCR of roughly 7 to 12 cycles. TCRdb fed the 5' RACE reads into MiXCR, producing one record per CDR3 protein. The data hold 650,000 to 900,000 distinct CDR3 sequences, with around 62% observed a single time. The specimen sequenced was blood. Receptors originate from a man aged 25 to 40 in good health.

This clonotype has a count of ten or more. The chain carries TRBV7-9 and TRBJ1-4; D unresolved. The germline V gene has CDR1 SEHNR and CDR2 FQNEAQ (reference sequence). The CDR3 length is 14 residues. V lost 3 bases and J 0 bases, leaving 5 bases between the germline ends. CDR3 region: CASSFGSTNEKLFF. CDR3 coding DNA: TGTGCCAGCAGCTTCGGGTCAACTAATGAAAAACTGTTTTTT.

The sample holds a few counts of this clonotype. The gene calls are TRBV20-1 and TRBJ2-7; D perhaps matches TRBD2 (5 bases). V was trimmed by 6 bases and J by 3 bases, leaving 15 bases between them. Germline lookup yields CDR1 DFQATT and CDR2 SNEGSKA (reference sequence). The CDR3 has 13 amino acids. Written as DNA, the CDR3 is TGCAGTGCCCCACCCGCGGGCTTCTACGAGCAGTACTTC. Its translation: CSAPPAGFYEQYF.

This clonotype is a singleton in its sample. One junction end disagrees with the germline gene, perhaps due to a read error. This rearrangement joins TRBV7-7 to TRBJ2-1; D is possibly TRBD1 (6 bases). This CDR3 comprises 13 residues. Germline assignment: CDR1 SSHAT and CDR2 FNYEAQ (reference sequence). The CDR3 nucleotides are TGTGCTAGCAGCCCGGACAGCGACAATGAGCAGTTCTTC. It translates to CASSPDSDNEQFF.

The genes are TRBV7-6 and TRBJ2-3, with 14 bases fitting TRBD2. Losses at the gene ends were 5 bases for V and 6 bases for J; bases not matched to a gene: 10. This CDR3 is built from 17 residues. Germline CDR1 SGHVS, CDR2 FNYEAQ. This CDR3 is CASSPSFGTSGSDTQYF. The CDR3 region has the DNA TGTGCCAGCAGCCCATCTTTCGGGACTAGCGGGAGTGATACGCAGTATTTT.

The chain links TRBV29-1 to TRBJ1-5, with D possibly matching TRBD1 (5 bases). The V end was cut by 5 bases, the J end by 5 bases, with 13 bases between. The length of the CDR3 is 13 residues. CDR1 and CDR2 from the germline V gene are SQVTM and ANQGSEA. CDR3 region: CSVQPGGDQPQHF. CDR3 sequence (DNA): TGCAGCGTTCAACCGGGGGGGGATCAGCCCCAGCATTTT.

The CDR3 bases are TGTGCCAGCAGCTTATCTCCTGGGGGGCAAGGCAATCAGCCCCAGCATTTT. This translates into CASSLSPGGQGNQPQHF. The genes are TRBV7-9 and TRBJ1-5; tentative D call: TRBD1 (6 bases). Germline V CDR1 and CDR2: SEHNR, FQNEAQ (reference sequence). V was trimmed by 2 bases and J by 2 bases, leaving 16 bases between them. The CDR3 length is 17 residues.

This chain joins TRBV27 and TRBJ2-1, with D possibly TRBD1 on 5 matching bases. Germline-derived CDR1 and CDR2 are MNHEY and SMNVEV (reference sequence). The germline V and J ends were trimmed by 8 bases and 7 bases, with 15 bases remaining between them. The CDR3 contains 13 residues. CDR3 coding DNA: TGTGCCAGCGGATCAGGGTTTTGGAATGAGCAGTTCTTC. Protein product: CASGSGFWNEQFF.

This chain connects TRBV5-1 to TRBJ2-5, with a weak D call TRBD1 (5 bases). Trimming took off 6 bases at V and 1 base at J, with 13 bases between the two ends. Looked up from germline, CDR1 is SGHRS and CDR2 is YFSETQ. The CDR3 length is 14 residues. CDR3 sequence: CASNLGRPQETQYF. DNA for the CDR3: TGCGCCAGCAATTTGGGGCGTCCCCAAGAGACCCAGTACTTC.

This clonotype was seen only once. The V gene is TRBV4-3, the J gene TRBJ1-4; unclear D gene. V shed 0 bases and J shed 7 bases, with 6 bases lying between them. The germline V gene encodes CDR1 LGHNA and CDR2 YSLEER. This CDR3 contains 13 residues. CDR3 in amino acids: CASSQDTGEKLFF. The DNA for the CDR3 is TGCGCCAGCAGCCAAGATACTGGTGAAAAACTGTTTTTT.

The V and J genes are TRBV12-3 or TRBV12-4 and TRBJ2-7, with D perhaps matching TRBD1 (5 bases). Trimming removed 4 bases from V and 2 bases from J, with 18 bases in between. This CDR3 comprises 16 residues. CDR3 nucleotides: TGTGCCAGCAGTTCCCGGCCCAGGGAATTAACCTACGAGCAGTACTTC. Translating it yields CASSSRPRELTYEQYF.

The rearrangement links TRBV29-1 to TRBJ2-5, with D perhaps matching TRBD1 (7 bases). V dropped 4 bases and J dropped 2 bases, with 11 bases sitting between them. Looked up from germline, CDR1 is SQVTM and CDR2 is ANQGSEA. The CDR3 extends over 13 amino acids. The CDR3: CSVGGTAQETQYF. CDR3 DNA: TGCAGCGTTGGCGGGACAGCGCAAGAGACCCAGTACTTC.

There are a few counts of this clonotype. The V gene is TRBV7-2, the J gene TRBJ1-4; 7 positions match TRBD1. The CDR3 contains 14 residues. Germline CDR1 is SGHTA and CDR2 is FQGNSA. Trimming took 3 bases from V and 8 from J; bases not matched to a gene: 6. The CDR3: CASSFTGDGEKLFF. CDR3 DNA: TGTGCCAGCAGCTTTACAGGGGACGGCGAAAAACTGTTTTTT.

Here the CDR3 reads CASSFIQGWSTEAFF. The CDR3 DNA follows: TGTGCCAGCAGCTTTATACAGGGCTGGTCGACTGAAGCTTTCTTT. V gene TRBV7-9 combines with J gene TRBJ1-1; D might be TRBD1 (6 bases). There are 15 residues in the CDR3. The germline V gene encodes CDR1 SEHNR and CDR2 FQNEAQ (reference sequence). V was shortened by 3 bases and J by 5 bases, with 16 bases between the two germline ends.

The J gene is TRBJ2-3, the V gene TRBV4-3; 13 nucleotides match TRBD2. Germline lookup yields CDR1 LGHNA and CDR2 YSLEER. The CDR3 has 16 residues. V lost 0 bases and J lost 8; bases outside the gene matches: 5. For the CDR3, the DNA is TGCGCCAGCAGCCAAGAAGGGACTAGCGGGGTTCGTACGCAGTATTTT. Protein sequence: CASSQEGTSGVRTQYF.

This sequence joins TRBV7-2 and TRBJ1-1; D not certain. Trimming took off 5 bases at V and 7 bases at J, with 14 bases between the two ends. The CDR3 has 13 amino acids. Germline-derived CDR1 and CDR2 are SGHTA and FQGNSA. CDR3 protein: CASSRRYGNEAFF. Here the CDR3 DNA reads TGTGCCAGCAGCCGGCGGTACGGTAATGAAGCTTTCTTT. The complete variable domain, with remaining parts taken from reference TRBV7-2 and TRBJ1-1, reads GAGVSQSPSNKVTEKGKDVELRCDPISGHTALYWYRQSLGQGLEFLIYFQGNSAPDKSGLPSDRFSAERTGGSVSTLTIQRTQQEDSAVYLCASSRRYGNEAFFGQGTRLTVV.

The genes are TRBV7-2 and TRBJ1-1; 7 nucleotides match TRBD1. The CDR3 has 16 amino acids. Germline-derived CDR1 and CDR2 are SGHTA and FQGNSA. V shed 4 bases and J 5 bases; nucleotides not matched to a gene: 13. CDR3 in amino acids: CASSYGGGGGRTEAFF. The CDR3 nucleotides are TGTGCCAGCAGCTACGGAGGGGGCGGGGGACGGACTGAAGCTTTCTTT.